This T cell receptor (beta chain) was captured in a study of cytomegalovirus exposure and HLA in healthy donors. Points from the study as a whole: TCR beta sequences reportedly predicted the HLA-A and HLA-B alleles of most subjects accurately. Clonal expansion, a later analysis showed, was greater in HLA-associated TCR beta chains than in equally common others.

Per the germline V gene, CDR1 is MNHNY and CDR2 is SVGAGI (reference sequence). The CDR3 sequence is 12 residues long. With 4 bases removed from V and 5 bases from J, the gap between germline ends came to 8 bases. PCR amplification relied on 60 Vbeta primers (plus 13 Jbeta primers). The method was immunoSEQ multiplex PCR; TCRdb's version includes in-frame clones alone and lacks a portion of them. Among approximately 190,000 clones listed, approximately 80% were seen once. This clone was observed a handful of times. Its cognate antigen is unknown. The sample carries other DNA sequences with the same CDR3.

Sequencing was done on a sample of PBMCs. The source is a woman aged 50 to 65 in good health and CMV-seropositive. The chain carries TRBV6-6 and TRBJ1-1, with D possibly matching TRBD1 (5 bases). The CDR3 DNA reads TGTGCCAGCAGTTCCCAGGGTACTGAAGCTTTCTTT. Amino acid sequence: CASSSQGTEAFF.